The rows below give T cell receptor beta chains drawn from one sample of a study of beta chain features in type 1 diabetes. The data were produced by immunoSEQ multiplex PCR, yet TCRdb's version contains in-frame clones alone and is incomplete. The data show about 620,000 clones, with less than 20% seen just once and 0.093% held by the top ten. Source material: naive CD4+ T cells from blood. Receptors originate from a man younger than 30 in good health. Each CDR3 is given with its conserved first and last residue. A D gene is named only where the DNA matches it firmly. Expanded clones are given a class, and other clones once, few, many or no size at all.

d_gene,j_gene,abundance,v_gene,CDR3nt,CDR3aa
TRBD2,TRBJ2-1,-,TRBV7-9,TGTGCCAGCAGATTGGGGACTAGCGGATACTACAATGAGCAGTTCTTC,CASRLGTSGYYNEQFF
-,TRBJ2-1,few,TRBV7-9,TGTGCCAGCAGCCGTACCCCGGGCAGGGAACTCAATGAGCAGTTCTTC,CASSRTPGRELNEQFF
TRBD2,TRBJ2-5,few,TRBV4-3,TGCGCCAGCAGCCAAGAAGGGCCGGGAGGGGGTGGAGAGACCCAGTACTTC,CASSQEGPGGGGETQYF
-,TRBJ1-1,few,TRBV20-1,TGCAGTGCTTCCAAAACCCGAGGAGCTTTCTTT,CSASKTRGAFF
-,TRBJ1-5,few,TRBV7-3,TGTGCCAGCAGCTTAATCTCGTCGGGACAGCCCCAGCATTTT,CASSLISSGQPQHF
-,TRBJ2-5,-,TRBV5-4,TGTGCCAGCAGCTTGGCCGTAGAAGAGACCCAGTACTTC,CASSLAVEETQYF
-,TRBJ1-1,-,TRBV19,TGTGCCAGTAGTATCCTCCAGGGTTTGAACACTGAAGCTTTCTTT,CASSILQGLNTEAFF
TRBD1,TRBJ2-3,-,TRBV7-2,TGTGCCAGCAGCTTGGAGGGACAGGGCAGGAATGGGCAGTATTTT,CASSLEGQGRNGQYF
-,TRBJ1-5,once,TRBV25-1,TGTGCCAGCAGTGACGGGGGAGCTAGCAATCAGCCCCAGCATTTT,CASSDGGASNQPQHF
TRBD2,TRBJ2-5,-,TRBV7-2,TGTGCCAGCAGTCGCCTTAGCGGGAGGGCCGGAGAGACCCAGTACTTC,CASSRLSGRAGETQYF
-,TRBJ1-2,-,TRBV12-5,TGTGCTAGTGGTTTGGTAGTTGTGGGCAGACCTAACTATGGCTACACCTTC,CASGLVVVGRPNYGYTF
TRBD1,TRBJ1-2,-,TRBV5-1,TGCGCCAGCAGCCCTCTGGACAGGGGCGTTTACGGCTATGGCTACACCTTC,CASSPLDRGVYGYGYTF
-,TRBJ1-5,-,TRBV1,TGCACCAGCAGCCCAAACCCTTATCAGCCCCAGCATTTT,CTSSPNPYQPQHF
-,TRBJ2-7,few,TRBV19,TGTGCCAGTAGTAACCCGGCTACCTCCTACGAGCAGTACTTC,CASSNPATSYEQYF
-,TRBJ2-7,-,TRBV15,TGTGCCACCAGCAGAACGGGACAAACCTACGAGCAGTACTTC,CATSRTGQTYEQYF
TRBD1,TRBJ2-7,-,TRBV7-3,TGTGCCAGCAGCTTAATGACAGGGGGGATCTACGAGCAGTACTTC,CASSLMTGGIYEQYF
-,TRBJ2-7,few,TRBV5-1,TGCGCCAGCAGCCAAACTAGCTACGAGCAGTACTTC,CASSQTSYEQYF
-,TRBJ1-2,few,TRBV7-9,TGTGCCAGCAGCTTAACAGGAGCTAACTATGGCTACACCTTC,CASSLTGANYGYTF
-,TRBJ1-1,-,TRBV27,TGTGCCAGCAGTTTAAGACGGCCGAGGGGAACTGAAGCTTTCTTT,CASSLRRPRGTEAFF
-,TRBJ1-1,few,TRBV30,TGTGCCTGGAGTGTAAGGAAAGCTTTCTTT,CAWSVRKAFF
-,TRBJ2-7,few,TRBV7-2,TGTGCCAGCAGCTTAGTCCTGACACGGGGGTCCTACGAGCAGTACTTC,CASSLVLTRGSYEQYF
-,TRBJ2-3,-,TRBV6-1,TGTGCCAGCAGTGAAGACAGGTACACAGATACGCAGTATTTT,CASSEDRYTDTQYF
-,TRBJ2-1,-,TRBV27,TGTGCCAGCAGCAAAGAGGCGGTTTATGAGCAGTTCTTC,CASSKEAVYEQFF
TRBD2,TRBJ2-1,-,TRBV11-2,TGTGCCAGCAGCTCGGGACTAGCGGGGCGTGAGCAGTTCTTC,CASSSGLAGREQFF
-,TRBJ1-2,-,TRBV5-1,TGCGCCAGCAGGGCCGGCTCGGACTATGGCTACACCTTC,CASRAGSDYGYTF
-,TRBJ2-7,few,TRBV6-5,TGTGCCAGCAGTGAAAAAGGGAGATCCTACGAGCAGTACTTC,CASSEKGRSYEQYF
TRBD1,TRBJ2-3,once,TRBV4-2,TGTGCCAGCAGCCAAGAGGAAAGGTCCACAGGGGCGCCTACGCAGTATTTT,CASSQEERSTGAPTQYF
TRBD2,TRBJ2-7,-,TRBV5-1,TGCGCCAGCAGGCCGACTAGCGGGGATTCCTACGAGCAGTACTTC,CASRPTSGDSYEQYF
TRBD1,TRBJ2-3,few,TRBV18,TGTGCCAGCTCTCAGGACAGGGTCAGCACAGATACGCAGTATTTT,CASSQDRVSTDTQYF
-,TRBJ1-1,-,TRBV12-5,TGTGCTAGTGGTTTGGGACAATTAAACACTGAAGCTTTCTTT,CASGLGQLNTEAFF
TRBD1,TRBJ1-2,-,TRBV5-1,TGCGCCAGCAGCTCGGGACAGGGCAATGGTGGCTACACCTTC,CASSSGQGNGGYTF
-,TRBJ2-7,few,TRBV20-1,TGCAGTATCGAGGGGCGGGTCGAGCAGTACTTC,CSIEGRVEQYF
TRBD1,TRBJ2-3,-,TRBV11-2,TGTGCCAGCAGCTCGGACAGGGGAGATACGCAGTATTTT,CASSSDRGDTQYF
-,TRBJ1-1,-,TRBV28,TGTGCCAGCAGGCCCCCGGAAACACGGATGAACACTGAAGCTTTCTTT,CASRPPETRMNTEAFF
TRBD1,TRBJ2-3,few,TRBV15,TGTGCCACCAGCAGTGCCGGACAGGGAAAAACAGATACGCAGTATTTT,CATSSAGQGKTDTQYF
-,TRBJ2-1,few,TRBV2,TGTGCCAGCAGGGGCCACGCTTCCTACAATGAGCAGTTCTTC,CASRGHASYNEQFF
-,TRBJ1-1,few,TRBV28,TGTGCCAGCAGGAAACAGATCCCCGGCACTGAAGCTTTCTTT,CASRKQIPGTEAFF
TRBD1,TRBJ1-5,-,TRBV7-9,TGTGCCAGCAGCTTAGGCGACAGGGAGGGTCAGCCCCAGCATTTT,CASSLGDREGQPQHF
-,TRBJ1-3,few,TRBV6-5,TGTGCCAGCAGTAGCCCCGCCGACTCTGGAAACACCATATATTTT,CASSSPADSGNTIYF
-,TRBJ2-3,once,TRBV9,TGTGCCAGCAGTGCTCAAGGGGGTAGGACAGATACGCAGTATTTT,CASSAQGGRTDTQYF